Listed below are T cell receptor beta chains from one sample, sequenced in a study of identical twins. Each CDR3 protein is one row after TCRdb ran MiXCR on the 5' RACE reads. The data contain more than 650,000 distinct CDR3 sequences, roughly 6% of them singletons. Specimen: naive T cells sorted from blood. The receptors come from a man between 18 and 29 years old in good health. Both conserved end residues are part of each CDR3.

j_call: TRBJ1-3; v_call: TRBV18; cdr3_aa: CASSRPTGIRNTIYF
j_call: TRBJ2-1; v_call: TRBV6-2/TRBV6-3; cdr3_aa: CASSTRLARYNEQFF
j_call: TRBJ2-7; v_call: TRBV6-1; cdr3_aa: CASSPTTSGSSDEQYF
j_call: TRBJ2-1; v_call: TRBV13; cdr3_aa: CASSLVGGVLAGGRINEQFF
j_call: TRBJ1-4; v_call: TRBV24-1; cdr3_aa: CATSVGQLQATNEKLFF
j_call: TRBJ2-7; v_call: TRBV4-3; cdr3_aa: CASSPLLDREQYF
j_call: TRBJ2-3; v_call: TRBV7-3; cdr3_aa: CASSLSPPGPAHTDTQYF
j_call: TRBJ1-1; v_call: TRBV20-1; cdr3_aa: CSARDNLRGMNTEAFF
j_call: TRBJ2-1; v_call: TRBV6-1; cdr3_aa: CASNIGETNEQFF
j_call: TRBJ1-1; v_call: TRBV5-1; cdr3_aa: CASSHGQGGYAFF
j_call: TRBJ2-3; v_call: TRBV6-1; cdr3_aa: CASSMGAGGTDTQYF
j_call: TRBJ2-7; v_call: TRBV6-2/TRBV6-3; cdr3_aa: CASRTGPGAYEQYF
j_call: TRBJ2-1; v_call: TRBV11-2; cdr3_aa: CAAGVYNEQFF
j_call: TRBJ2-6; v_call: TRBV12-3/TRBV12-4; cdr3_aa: CASSPRTGQVSSGANVLTF
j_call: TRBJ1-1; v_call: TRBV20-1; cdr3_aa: CSATFLGGQNTEAFF
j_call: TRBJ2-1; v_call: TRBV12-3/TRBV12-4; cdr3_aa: CASLGSGIYNEQFF
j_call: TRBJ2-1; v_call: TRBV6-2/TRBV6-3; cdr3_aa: CASGASGSFNEQFF
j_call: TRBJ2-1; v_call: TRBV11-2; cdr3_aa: CASSLGGTSGALYNEQFF
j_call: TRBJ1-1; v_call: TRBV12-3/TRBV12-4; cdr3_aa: CASSLGPGWPNTEAFF
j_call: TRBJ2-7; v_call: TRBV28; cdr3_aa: CASSIQGSEQYF
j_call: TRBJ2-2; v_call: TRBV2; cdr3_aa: CASSEEAPANTGELFF
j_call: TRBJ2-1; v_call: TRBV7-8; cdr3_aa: CASSFSGRVPNNEQFF
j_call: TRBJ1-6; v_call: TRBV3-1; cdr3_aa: CASSQDRQGASNSPLHF
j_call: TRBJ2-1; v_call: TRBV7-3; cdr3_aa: CASSSLGGSSYNEQFF
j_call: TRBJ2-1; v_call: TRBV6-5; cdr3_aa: CASSSRTSGSNNEQFF
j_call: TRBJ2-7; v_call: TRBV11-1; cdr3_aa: CASSRKGQSSLPIYEQYF
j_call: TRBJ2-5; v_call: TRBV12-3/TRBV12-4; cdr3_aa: CASSLYRETQYF
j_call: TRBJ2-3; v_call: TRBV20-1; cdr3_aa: CSAPVSDTQYF
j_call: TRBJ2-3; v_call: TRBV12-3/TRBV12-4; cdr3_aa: CASSFPGTSEADTQYF
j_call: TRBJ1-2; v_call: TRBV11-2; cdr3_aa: CASSSPGGDKGYTF
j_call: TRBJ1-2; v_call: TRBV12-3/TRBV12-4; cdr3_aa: CASSGHGYGYTF
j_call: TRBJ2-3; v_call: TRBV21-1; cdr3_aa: CASSKFGYFTDTQYF
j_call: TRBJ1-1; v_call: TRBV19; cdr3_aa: CASSPVGLQGNGMNTEAFF
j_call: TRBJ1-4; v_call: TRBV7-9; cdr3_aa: CASSHSDRVEKLFF
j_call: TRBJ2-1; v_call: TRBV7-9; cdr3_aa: CASSWGGASDEQFF
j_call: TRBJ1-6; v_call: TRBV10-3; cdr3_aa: CAISDGGGSPLHF
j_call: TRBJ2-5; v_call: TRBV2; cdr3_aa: CASSVIPGQQETQYF
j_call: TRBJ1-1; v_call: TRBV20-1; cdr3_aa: CSARPETVEAFF
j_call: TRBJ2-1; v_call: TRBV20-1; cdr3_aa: CSATQGMAGGNEQFF
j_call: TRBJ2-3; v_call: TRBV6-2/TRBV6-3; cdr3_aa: CASSYFLAGATDTQYF
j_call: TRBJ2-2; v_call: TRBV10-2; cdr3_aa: CASSGVFTGELFF
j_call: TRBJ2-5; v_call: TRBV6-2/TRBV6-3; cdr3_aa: CASSYWSAQETQYF
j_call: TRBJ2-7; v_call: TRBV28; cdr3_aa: CASSLPGTAEEQYF
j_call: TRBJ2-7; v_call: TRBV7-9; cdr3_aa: CASSLARGQHYLYEQYF